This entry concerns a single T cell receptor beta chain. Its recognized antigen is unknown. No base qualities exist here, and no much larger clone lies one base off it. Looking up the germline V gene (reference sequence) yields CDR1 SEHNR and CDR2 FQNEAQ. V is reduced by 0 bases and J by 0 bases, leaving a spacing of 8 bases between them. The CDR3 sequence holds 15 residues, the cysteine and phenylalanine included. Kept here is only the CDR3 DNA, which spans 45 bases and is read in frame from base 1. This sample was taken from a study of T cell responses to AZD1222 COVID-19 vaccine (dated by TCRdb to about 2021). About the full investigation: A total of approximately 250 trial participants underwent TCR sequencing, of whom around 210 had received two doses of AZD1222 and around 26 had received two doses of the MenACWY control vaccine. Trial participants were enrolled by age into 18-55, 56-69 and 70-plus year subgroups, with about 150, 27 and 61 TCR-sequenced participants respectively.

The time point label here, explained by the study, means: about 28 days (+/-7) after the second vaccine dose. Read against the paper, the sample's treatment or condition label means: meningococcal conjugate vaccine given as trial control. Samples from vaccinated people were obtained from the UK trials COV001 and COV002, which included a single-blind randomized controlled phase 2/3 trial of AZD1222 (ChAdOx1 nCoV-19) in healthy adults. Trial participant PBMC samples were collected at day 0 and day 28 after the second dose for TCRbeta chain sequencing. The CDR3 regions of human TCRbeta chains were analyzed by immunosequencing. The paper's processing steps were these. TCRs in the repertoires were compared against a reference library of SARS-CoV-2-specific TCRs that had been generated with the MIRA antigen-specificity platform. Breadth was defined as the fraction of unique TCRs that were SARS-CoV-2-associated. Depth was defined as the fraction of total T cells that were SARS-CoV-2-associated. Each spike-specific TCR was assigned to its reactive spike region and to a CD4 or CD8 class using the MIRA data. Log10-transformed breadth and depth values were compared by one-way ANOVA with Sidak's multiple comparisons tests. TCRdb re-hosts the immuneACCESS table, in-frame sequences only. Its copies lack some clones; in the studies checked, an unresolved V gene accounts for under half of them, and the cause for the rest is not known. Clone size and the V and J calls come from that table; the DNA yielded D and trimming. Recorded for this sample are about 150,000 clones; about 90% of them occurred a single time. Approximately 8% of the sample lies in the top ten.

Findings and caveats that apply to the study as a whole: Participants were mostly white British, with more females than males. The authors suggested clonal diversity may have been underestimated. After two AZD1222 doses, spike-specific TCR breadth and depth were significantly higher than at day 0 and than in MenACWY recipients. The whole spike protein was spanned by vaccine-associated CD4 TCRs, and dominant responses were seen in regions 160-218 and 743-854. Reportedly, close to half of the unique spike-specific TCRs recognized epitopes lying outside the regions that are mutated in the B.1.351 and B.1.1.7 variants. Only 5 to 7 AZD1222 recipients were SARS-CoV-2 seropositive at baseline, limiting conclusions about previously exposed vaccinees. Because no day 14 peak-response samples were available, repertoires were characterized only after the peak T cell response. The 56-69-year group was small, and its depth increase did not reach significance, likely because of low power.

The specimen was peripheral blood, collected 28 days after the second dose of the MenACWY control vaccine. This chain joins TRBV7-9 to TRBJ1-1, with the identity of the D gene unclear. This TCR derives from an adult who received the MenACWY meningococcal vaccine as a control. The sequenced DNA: TGTGCCAGCAGCTTAGCGCTCAGGCTGAACACTGAAGCTTTCTTT. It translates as CASSLALRLNTEAFF.